Here is one TCR beta chain with its context. After extraction with the RNeasy kit, roughly 0.5 to 1 ug of the RNA was reverse transcribed using random hexamers. TCRdb redid the calling of the immunoSEQ multiplex PCR reads with MiXCR, one entry per CDR3 protein. The table shows some 450,000 distinct CDR3 sequences, with 75% to 90% occurring only once. The sample originates from a study of CD8 T cells in Susac syndrome. This CDR3 comprises 12 residues. The junction had 5 bases not matched to a gene; V was cut back by 4 bases and J by 12 bases. Germline V gives CDR1 MDHEN, CDR2 SYDVKM. This TCR derives from a human donor with multiple sclerosis. The J gene is TRBJ2-1, the V gene TRBV28, with 8 positions matching TRBD1. Input material: CD8+ T cells from PBMCs. The CDR3 DNA is TGTGCCAGCAGTTCTTGGACAGGGATGCAGTTCTTC. It is translated as CASSSWTGMQFF. The whole variable domain, filled in from reference TRBV28 and TRBJ2-1, reads DVKVTQSSRYLVKRTGEKVFLECVQDMDHENMFWYRQDPGLGLRLIYFSYDVKMKEKGDIPEGYSVSREKKERFSLILESASTNQTSMYLCASSSWTGMQFFGPGTRLTVL.